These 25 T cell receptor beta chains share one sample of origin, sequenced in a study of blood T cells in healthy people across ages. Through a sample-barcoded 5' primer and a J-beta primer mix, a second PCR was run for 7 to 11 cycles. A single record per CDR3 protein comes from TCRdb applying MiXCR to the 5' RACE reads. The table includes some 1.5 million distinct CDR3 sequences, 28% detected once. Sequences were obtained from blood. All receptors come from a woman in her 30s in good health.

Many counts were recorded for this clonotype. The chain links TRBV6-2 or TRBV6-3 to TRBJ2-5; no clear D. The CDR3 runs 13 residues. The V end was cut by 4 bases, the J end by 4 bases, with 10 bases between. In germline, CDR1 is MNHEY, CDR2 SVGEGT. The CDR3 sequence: CASSLPDRETQYF. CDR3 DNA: TGTGCCAGCAGTTTACCTGACCGAGAGACCCAGTACTTC.

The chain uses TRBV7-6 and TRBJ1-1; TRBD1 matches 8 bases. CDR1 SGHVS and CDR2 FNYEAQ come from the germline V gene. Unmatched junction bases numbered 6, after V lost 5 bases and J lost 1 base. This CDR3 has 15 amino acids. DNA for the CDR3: TGTGCCAGCAGCCAACCAGACAGGGGGAACACTGAAGCTTTCTTT. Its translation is CASSQPDRGNTEAFF.

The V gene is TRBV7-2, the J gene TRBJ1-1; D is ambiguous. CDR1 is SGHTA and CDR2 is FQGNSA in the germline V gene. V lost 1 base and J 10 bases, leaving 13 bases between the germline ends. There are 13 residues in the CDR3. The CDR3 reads CASSLGRTWAAFF. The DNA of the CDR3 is TGTGCCAGCAGCTTAGGGAGGACGTGGGCAGCTTTCTTT.

The CDR3 reads CASSLIQGTGTDTQYF. As DNA, the CDR3 is TGTGCCAGCAGCTTGATACAGGGGACCGGCACAGATACGCAGTATTTT. The V gene is TRBV5-6, the J gene TRBJ2-3, with TRBD1 identical over 7 bases. The germline CDR1 and CDR2 sequences are SGHDT and YYEEEE. CDR3 length equals 16 residues. With V trimmed by 1 base and J by 1 base, 6 bases remained unmatched.

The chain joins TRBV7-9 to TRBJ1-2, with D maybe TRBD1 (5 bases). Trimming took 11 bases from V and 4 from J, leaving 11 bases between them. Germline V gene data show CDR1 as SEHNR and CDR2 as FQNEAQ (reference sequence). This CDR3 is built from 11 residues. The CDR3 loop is CAGGGGYGYTF. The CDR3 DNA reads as TGTGCCGGTGGGGGTGGCTATGGCTACACCTTC. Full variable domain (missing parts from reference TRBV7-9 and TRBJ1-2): DTGVSQNPRHKITKRGQNVTFRCDPISEHNRLYWYRQTLGQGPEFLTYFQNEAQLEKSRLLSDRFSAERPKGSFSTLEIQRTEQGDSAMYLCAGGGGYGYTFGSGTRLTVV.

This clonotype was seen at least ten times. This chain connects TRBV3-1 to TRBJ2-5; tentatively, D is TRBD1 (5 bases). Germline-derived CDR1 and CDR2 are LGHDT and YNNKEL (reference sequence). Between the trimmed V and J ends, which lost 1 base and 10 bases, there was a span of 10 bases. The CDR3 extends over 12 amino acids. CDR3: CASSQVDTHQYF. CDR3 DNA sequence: TGTGCCAGCAGCCAAGTGGACACGCACCAGTACTTC.

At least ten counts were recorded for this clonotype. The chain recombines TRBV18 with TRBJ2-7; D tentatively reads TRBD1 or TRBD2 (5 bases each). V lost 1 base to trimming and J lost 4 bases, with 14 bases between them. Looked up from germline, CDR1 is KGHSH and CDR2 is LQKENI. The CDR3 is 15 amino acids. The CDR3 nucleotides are TGTGCCAGCTCACCACTAGACTCCGGGGCTTACGAGCAGTACTTC. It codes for CASSPLDSGAYEQYF.

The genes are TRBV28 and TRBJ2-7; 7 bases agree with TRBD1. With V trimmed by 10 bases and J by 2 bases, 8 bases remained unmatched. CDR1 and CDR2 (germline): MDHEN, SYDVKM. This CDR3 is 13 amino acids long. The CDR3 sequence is CAIQGDSAYEQYF. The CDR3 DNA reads TGTGCCATCCAGGGGGATAGCGCCTACGAGCAGTACTTC.

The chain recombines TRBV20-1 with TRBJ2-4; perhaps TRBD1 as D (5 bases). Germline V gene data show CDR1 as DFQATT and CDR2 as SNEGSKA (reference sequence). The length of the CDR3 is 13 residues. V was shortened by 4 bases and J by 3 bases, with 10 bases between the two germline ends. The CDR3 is CSATQVDKNIQYF. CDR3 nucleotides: TGCAGTGCTACACAGGTTGACAAAAACATTCAGTACTTC.

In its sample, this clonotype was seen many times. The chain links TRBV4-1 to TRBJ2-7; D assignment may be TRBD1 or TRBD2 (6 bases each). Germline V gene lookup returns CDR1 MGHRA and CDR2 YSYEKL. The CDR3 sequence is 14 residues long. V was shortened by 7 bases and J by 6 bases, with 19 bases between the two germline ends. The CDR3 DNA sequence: TGCGCCAGCAACGGGCAGTTAGGGGGGAGCGAGCAGTACTTC. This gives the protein CASNGQLGGSEQYF.

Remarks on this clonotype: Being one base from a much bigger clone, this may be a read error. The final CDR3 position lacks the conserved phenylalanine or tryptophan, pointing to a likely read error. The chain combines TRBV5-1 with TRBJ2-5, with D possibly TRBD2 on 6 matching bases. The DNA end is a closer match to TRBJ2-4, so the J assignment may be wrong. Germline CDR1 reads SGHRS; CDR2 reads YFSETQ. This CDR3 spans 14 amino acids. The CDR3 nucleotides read TGCGCCAGCAGCGGAGAAGGGACTGGGGACATTCAGTACTAC. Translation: CASSGEGTGDIQYY.

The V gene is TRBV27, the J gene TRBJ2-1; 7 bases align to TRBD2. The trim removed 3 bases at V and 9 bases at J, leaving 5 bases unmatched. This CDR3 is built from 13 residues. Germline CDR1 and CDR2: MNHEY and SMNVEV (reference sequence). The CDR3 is CASSLGGTTEQFF. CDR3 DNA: TGTGCCAGCAGTTTGGGGGGGACCACTGAGCAGTTCTTC.

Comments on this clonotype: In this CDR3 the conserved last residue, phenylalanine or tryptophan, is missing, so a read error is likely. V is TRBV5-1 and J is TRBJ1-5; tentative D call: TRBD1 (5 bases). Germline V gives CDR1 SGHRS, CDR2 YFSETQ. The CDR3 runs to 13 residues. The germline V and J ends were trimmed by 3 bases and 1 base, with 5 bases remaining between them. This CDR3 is CASSWDSNQPQHV. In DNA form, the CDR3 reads TGCGCCAGCAGCTGGGACAGCAATCAGCCCCAGCATGTT.

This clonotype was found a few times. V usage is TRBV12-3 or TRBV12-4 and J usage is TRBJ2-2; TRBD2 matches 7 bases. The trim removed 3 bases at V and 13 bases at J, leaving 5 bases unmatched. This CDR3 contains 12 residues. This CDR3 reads CASSLVWEGLFF. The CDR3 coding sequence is TGTGCCAGCAGTTTGGTATGGGAGGGGCTGTTTTTT.

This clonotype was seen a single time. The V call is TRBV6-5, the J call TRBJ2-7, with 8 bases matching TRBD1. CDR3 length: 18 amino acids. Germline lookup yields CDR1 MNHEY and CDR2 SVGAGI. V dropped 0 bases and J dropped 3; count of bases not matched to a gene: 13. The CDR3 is CASSYSRQGPPTVYEQYF. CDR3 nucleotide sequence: TGTGCCAGCAGTTACTCCCGACAGGGGCCCCCAACAGTCTACGAGCAGTACTTC.

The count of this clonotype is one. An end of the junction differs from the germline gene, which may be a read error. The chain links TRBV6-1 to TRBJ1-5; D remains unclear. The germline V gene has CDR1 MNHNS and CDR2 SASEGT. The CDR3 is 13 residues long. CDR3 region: CASSEVRLQPRHF. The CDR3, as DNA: TGTGCCAGCAGTGAAGTCCGGCTACAGCCCCGGCATTTT.

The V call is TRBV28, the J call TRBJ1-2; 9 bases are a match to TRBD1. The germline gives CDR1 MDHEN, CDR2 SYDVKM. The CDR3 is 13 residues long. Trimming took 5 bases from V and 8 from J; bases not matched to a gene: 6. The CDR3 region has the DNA TGTGCCAGCAGTGGGACAGGGACAAGGGGCTACACCTTC. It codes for CASSGTGTRGYTF.

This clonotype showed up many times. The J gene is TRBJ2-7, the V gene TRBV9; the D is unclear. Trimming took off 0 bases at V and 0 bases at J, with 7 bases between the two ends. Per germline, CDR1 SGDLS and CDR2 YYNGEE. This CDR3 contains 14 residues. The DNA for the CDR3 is TGTGCCAGCAGCGTAGACCGGGCCTCCTACGAGCAGTACTTC. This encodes CASSVDRASYEQYF.

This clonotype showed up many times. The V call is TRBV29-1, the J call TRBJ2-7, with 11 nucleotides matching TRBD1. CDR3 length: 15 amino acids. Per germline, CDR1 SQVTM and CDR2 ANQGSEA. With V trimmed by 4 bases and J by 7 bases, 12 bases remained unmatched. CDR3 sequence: CSVAGDRGETGEQYF. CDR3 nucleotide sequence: TGCAGCGTTGCCGGGGACAGGGGGGAAACGGGTGAGCAGTACTTC.

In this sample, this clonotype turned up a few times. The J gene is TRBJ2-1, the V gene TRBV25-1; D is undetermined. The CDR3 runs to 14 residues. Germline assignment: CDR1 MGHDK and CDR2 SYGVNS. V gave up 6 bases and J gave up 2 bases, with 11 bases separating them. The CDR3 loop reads CASSAVAPYNEQFF. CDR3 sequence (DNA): TGTGCCAGCAGCGCCGTGGCCCCCTACAATGAGCAGTTCTTC.

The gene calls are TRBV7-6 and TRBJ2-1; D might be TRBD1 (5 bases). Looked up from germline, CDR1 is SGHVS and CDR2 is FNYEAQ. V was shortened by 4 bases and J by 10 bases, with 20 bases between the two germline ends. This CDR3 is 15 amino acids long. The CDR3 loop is CASSSRWYRMGEQFF. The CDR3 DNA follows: TGTGCCAGCAGCTCTAGGTGGTACAGGATGGGGGAGCAGTTCTTC.

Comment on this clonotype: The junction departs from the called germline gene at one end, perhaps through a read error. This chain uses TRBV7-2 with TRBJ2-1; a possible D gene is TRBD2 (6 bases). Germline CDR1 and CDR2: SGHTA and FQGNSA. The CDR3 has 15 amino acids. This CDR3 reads CASSFSGSSYNEQDF. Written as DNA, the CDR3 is TGTGCCAGCAGCTTTAGCGGTAGCTCCTACAATGAGCAGGACTTC. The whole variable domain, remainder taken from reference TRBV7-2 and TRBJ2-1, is GAGVSQSPSNKVTEKGKDVELRCDPISGHTALYWYRQSLGQGLEFLIYFQGNSAPDKSGLPSDRFSAERTGGSVSTLTIQRTQQEDSAVYLCASSFSGSSYNEQDFGPGTRLTVL.

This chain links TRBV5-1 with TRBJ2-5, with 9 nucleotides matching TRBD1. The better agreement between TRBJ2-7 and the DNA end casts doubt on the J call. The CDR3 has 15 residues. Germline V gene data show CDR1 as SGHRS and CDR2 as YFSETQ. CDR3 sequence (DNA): TGCGCCAGCAGCTGGGGGGGGACAGGGCGCGACGAGCAGTACTTC. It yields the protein CASSWGGTGRDEQYF.

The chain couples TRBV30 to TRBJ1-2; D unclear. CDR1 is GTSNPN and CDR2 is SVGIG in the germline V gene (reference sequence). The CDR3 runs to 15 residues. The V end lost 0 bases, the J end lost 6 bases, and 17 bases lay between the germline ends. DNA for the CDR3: TGTGCCTGGAGTGTTTCGAGGTCAGGCGTTCATGGCTACACCTTC. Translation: CAWSVSRSGVHGYTF.

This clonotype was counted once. CDR3 sequence (DNA): TGTGCCAGCAGCTACCGACAGGGTGATGAAAAACTGTTTTTT. It is translated as CASSYRQGDEKLFF. V and J are TRBV9 and TRBJ1-4; TRBD1 aligns across 7 bases. This CDR3 has 14 residues. CDR1 and CDR2 from the germline V gene are SGDLS and YYNGEE. The junction had 6 bases not matched to a gene; V was cut back by 4 bases and J by 6 bases.